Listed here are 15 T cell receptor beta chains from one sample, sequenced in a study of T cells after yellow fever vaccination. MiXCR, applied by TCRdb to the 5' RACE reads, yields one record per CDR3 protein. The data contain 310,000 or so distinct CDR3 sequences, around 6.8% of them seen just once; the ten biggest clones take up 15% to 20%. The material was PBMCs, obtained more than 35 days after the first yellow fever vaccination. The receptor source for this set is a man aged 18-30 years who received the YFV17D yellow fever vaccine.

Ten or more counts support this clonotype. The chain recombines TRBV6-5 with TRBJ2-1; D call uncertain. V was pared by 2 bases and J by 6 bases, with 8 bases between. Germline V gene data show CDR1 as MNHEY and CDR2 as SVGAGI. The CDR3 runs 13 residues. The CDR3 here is CASSYTGVNEQFF. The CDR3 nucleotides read TGTGCCAGCAGTTACACGGGTGTCAATGAGCAGTTCTTC.

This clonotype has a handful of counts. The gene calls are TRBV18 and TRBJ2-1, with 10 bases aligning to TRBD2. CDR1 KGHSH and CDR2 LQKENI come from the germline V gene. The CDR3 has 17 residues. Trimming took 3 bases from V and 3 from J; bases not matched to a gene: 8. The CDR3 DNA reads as TGTGCCAGCTCACCTCCTAGCGGGGGCTCCGTCTACAATGAGCAGTTCTTC. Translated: CASSPPSGGSVYNEQFF. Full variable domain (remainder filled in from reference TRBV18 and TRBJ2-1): NAGVMQNPRHLVRRRGQEARLRCSPMKGHSHVYWYRQLPEEGLKFMVYLQKENIIDESGMPKERFSAEFPKEGPSILRIQQVVRGDSAAYFCASSPPSGGSVYNEQFFGPGTRLTVL.

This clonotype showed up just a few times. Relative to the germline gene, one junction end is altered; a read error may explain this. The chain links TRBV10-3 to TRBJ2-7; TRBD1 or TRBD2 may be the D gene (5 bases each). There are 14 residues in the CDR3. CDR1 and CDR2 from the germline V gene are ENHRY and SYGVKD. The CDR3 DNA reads TGTGCCATCAGTGAGTCGACTCGGGGACGGAGGACGAACTTC. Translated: CAISESTRGRRTNF.

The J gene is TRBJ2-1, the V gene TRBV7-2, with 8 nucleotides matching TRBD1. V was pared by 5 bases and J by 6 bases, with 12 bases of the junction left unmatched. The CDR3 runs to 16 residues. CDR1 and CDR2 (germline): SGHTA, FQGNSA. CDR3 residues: CASSDQPTGTGNEQFF. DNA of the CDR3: TGTGCCAGCAGCGACCAGCCAACAGGGACAGGCAATGAGCAGTTCTTC.

The CDR3 region has the DNA TGCGCCAGCAGCCAAGCGAAGTGGCAGGATAGCAATCAGCCCCAGCATTTT. It encodes CASSQAKWQDSNQPQHF. This chain links TRBV4-1 with TRBJ1-5; D is unresolved. The CDR3 has 17 residues. V was trimmed by 1 base and J by 0 bases, leaving 13 bases between them. Per germline, CDR1 MGHRA and CDR2 YSYEKL.

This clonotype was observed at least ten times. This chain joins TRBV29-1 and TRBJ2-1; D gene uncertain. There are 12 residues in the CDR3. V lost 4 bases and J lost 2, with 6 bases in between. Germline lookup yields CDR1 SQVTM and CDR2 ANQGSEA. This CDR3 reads CSVGQTYNEQFF. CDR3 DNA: TGCAGCGTTGGACAAACCTACAATGAGCAGTTCTTC.

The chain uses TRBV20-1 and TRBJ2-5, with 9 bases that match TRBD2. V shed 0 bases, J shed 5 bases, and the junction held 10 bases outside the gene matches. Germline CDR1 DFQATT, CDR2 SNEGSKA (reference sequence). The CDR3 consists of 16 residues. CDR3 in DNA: TGCAGTGCTAGAGATCCGGCGGGGGGGCTCGGGGAGACCCAGTACTTC. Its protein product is CSARDPAGGLGETQYF.

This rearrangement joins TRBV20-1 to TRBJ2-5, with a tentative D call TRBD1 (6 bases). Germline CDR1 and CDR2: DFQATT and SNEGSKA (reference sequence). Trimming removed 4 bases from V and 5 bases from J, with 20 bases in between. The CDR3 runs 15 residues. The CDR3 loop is CSAIQGRNGYETQYF. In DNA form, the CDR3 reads TGCAGTGCTATACAGGGTCGGAATGGGTATGAGACCCAGTACTTC.

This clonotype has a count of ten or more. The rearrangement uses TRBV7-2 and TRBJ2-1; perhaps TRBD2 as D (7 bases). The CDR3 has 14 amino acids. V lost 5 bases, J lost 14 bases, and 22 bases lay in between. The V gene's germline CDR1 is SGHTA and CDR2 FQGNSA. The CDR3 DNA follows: TGTGCCAGCAGCCTGCTATCTGTGGGGGGGCCGGAGTTCTTC. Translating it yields CASSLLSVGGPEFF.

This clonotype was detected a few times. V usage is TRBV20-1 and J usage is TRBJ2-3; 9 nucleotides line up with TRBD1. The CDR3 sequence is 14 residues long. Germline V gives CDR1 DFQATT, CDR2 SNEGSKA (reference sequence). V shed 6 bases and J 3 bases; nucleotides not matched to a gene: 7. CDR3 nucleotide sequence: TGCAGTGCCCCCGACAGGGGGTATACAGATACGCAGTATTTT. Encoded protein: CSAPDRGYTDTQYF.

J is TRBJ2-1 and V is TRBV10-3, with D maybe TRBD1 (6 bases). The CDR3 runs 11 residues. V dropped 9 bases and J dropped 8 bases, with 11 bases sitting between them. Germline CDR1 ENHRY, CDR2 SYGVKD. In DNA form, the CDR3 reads TGTGCCATGGGGGCGCGCGATGAGCAGTTCTTC. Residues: CAMGARDEQFF.

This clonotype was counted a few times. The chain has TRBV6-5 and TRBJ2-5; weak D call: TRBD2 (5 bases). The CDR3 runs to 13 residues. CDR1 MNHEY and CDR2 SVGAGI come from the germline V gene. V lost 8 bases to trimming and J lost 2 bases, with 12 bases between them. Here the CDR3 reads CASRSGWQETQYF. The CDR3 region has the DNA TGTGCCAGCCGGTCGGGGTGGCAAGAGACCCAGTACTTC.

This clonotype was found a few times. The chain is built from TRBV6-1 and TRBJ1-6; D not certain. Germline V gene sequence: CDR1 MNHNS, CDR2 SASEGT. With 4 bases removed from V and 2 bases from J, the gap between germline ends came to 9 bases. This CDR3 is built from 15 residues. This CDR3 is CASSALGTYNSPLHF. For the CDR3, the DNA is TGTGCCAGCAGTGCCCTGGGAACCTATAATTCACCCCTCCACTTT.

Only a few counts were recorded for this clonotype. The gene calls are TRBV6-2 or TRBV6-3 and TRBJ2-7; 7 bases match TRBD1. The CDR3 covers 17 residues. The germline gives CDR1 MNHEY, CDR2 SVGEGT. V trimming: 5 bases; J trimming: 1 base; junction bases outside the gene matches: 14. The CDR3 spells CASSHGPPGTVSYEQYV. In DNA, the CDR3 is TGTGCCAGCAGTCATGGACCCCCCGGGACAGTTTCCTACGAGCAGTACGTC.

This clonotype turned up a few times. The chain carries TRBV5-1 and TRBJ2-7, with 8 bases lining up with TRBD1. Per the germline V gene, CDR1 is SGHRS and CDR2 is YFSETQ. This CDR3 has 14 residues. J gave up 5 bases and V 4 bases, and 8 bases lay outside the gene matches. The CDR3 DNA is TGCGCCAGCAGCCTCCGGACAGGGAACAACGAGCAGTACTTC. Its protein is CASSLRTGNNEQYF.